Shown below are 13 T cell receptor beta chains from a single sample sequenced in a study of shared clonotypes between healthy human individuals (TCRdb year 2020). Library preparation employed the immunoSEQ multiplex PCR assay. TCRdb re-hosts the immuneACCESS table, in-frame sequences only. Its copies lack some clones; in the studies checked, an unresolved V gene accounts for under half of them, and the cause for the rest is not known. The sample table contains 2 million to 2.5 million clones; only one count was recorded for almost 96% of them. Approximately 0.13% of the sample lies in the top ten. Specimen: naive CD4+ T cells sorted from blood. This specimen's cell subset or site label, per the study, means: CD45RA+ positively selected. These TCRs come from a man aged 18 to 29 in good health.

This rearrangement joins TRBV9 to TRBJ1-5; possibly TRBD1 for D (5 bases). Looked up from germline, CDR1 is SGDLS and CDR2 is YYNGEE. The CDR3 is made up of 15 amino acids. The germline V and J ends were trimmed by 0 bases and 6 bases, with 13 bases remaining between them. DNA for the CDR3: TGTGCCAGCAGCGTAGGCAGGGACGGGAGTCAGCCCCAGCATTTT. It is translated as CASSVGRDGSQPQHF.

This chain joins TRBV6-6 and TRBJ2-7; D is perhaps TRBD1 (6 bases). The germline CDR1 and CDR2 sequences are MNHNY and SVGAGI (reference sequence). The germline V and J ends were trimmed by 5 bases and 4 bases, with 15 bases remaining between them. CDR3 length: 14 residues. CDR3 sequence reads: CASSRQAGGYEQYF. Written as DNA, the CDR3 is TGTGCCAGCAGTCGACAGGCTGGGGGTTACGAGCAGTACTTC.

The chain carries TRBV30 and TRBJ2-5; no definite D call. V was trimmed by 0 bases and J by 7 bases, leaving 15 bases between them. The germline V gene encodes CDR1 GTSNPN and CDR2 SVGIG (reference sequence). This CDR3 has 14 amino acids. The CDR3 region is CAWSVLSLVGTQYF. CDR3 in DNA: TGTGCCTGGAGTGTACTGTCCCTCGTCGGGACCCAGTACTTC.

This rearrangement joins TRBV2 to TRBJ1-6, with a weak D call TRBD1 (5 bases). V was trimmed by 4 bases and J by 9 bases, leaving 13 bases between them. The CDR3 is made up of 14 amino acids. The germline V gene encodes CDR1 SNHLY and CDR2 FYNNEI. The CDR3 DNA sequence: TGTGCCAGCAGTGGGCAGGGCGAGGGTTCACCCCTCCACTTT. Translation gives CASSGQGEGSPLHF.

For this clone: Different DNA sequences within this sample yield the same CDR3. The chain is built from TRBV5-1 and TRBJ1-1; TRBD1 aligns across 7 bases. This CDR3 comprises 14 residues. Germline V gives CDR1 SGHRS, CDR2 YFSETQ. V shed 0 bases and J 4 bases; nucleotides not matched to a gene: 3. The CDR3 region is CASSLATGVTEAFF. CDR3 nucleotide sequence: TGCGCCAGCAGCTTGGCAACAGGGGTCACTGAAGCTTTCTTT.

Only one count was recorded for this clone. The CDR3 here is CASSLDLGTASYEQYF. In DNA, the CDR3 is TGCGCCAGCAGCTTGGACCTAGGGACAGCCTCCTACGAGCAGTACTTC. The rearrangement links TRBV5-1 to TRBJ2-7; 7 bases are shared with TRBD1. This CDR3 contains 16 residues. The V gene end was trimmed by 0 bases and the J gene end by 0 bases; junction bases not matched to a gene: 6. The V gene's germline CDR1 is SGHRS and CDR2 YFSETQ. Full variable domain (remainder filled in from reference TRBV5-1 and TRBJ2-7): KAGVTQTPRYLIKTRGQQVTLSCSPISGHRSVSWYQQTPGQGLQFLFEYFSETQRNKGNFPGRFSGRQFSNSRSEMNVSTLELGDSALYLCASSLDLGTASYEQYFGPGTRLTVT.

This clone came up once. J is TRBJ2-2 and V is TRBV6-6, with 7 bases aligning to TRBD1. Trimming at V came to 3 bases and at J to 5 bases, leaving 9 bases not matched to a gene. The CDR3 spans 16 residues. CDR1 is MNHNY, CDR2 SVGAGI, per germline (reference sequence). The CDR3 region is CASSYSRGGLTGELFF. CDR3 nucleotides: TGTGCCAGCAGTTATTCACGAGGGGGCCTGACCGGGGAGCTGTTTTTT.

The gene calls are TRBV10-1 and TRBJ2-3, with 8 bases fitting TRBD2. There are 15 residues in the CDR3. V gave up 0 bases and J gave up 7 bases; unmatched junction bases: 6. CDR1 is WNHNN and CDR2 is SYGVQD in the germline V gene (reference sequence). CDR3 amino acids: CASSESGAGGNTQYF. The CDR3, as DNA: TGCGCCAGCAGTGAGTCCGGTGCGGGAGGAAATACGCAGTATTTT.

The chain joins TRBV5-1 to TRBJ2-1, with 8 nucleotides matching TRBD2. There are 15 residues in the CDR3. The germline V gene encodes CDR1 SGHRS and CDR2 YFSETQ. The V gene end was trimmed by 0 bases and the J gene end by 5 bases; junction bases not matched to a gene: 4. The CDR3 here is CASSLALADNNEQFF. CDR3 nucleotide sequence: TGCGCCAGCAGCTTGGCACTAGCGGACAACAATGAGCAGTTCTTC.

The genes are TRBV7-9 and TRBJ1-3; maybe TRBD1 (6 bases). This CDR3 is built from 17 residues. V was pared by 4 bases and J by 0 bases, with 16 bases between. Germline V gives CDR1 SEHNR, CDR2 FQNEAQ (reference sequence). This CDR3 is CASSYKTGALSGNTIYF. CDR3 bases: TGTGCCAGCAGCTACAAGACAGGAGCCCTCTCTGGAAACACCATATATTTT. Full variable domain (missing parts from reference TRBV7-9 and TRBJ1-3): DTGVSQNPRHKITKRGQNVTFRCDPISEHNRLYWYRQTLGQGPEFLTYFQNEAQLEKSRLLSDRFSAERPKGSFSTLEIQRTEQGDSAMYLCASSYKTGALSGNTIYFGEGSWLTVV.

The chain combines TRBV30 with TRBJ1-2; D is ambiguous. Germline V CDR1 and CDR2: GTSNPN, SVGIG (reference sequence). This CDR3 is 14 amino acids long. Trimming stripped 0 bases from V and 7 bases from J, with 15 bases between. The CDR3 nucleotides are TGTGCCTGGAGTGTAGGAAGGGTATATGGTGGCTACACCTTC. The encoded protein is CAWSVGRVYGGYTF.

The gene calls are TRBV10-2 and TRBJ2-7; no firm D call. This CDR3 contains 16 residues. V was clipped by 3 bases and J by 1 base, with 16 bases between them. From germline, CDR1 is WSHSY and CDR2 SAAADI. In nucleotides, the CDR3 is TGCGCCAGCAGTGACCTAGACACCGTCGGGTCCTACGAGCAGTACTTC. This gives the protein CASSDLDTVGSYEQYF.

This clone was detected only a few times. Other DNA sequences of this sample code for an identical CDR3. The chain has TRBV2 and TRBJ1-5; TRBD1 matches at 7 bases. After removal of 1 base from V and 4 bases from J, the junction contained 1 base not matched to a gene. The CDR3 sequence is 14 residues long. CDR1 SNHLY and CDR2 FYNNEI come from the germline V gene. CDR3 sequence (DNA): TGTGCCAGCAGTGAAGGACAGGGTAATCAGCCCCAGCATTTT. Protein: CASSEGQGNQPQHF.